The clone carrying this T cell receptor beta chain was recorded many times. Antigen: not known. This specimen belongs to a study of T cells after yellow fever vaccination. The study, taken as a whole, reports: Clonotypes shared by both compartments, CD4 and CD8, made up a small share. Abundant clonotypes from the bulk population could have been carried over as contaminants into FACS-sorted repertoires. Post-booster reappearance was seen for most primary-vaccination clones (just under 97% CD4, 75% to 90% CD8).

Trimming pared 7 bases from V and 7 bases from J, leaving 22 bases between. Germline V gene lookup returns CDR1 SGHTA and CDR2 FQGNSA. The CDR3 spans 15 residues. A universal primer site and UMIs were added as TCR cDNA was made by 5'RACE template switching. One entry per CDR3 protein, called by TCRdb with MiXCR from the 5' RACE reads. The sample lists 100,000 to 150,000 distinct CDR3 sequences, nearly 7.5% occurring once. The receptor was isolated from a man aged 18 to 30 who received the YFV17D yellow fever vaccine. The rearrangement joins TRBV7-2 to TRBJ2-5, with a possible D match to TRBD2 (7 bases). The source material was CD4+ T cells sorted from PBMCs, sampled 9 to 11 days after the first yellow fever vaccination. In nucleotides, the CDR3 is TGTGCCAGCACCTTGGGAGGGGGGAGGAAAGGGACCCAGTACTTC. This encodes CASTLGGGRKGTQYF.